Below are 30 T cell receptor beta chains sequenced from a single sample in a study of T-cell reconstitution after alpha-beta-depleted transplantation in children. Unique molecular identifiers were incorporated during preparation of the TCRbeta library. In TCRdb, the PCR reads were re-called with MiXCR into one record per CDR3 protein. The sample gives 450,000 to 700,000 distinct CDR3 sequences, approximately 30% of which show up once; under 45% is in the top ten. This material consisted of PBMCs, taken before TCRalphabeta/CD19-depleted stem cell transplant. The receptors were sampled from a boy in the first two years of life with Wiskott-Aldrich syndrome, due to receive a stem cell transplant.

The table lists this clonotype with a few counts. The V gene is TRBV20-1, the J gene TRBJ2-5; D gene uncertain. The CDR3 loop spans 11 amino acids. Germline CDR1 reads DFQATT; CDR2 reads SNEGSKA (reference sequence). Trimming shortened V by 3 bases and J by 5 bases, and 7 bases separated the two germline ends. In DNA form, the CDR3 reads TGCAGTGCTAGGCTCGACGAGACCCAGTACTTC. This translates into CSARLDETQYF.

The chain joins TRBV13 to TRBJ1-2, with TRBD1 identical over 7 bases. The V gene end was trimmed by 5 bases and the J gene end by 9 bases; junction bases not matched to a gene: 12. CDR3 length: 14 amino acids. Germline assignment: CDR1 PRHDT and CDR2 FYEKMQ (reference sequence). CDR3 nucleotides: TGTGCCAGCAGCCTACGGGGAGGGGGCCCCTGCTACACCTTC. It codes for CASSLRGGGPCYTF. Looking up the rest from reference TRBV13 and TRBJ1-2 gives the full variable domain: AAGVIQSPRHLIKEKRETATLKCYPIPRHDTVYWYQQGPGQDPQFLISFYEKMQSDKGSIPDRFSAQQFSDYHSELNMSSLELGDSALYFCASSLRGGGPCYTFGSGTRLTVV.

The rearrangement uses TRBV6-1 and TRBJ2-2, with a tentative D call TRBD1 (7 bases). Germline assignment: CDR1 MNHNS and CDR2 SASEGT. Between the trimmed V and J ends, which lost 8 bases and 6 bases, there was a span of 19 bases. The CDR3 is 15 amino acids. The CDR3 protein is CASGGFYRGAGELFF. Written as DNA, the CDR3 is TGTGCCAGCGGGGGGTTTTACAGGGGAGCCGGGGAGCTGTTTTTT.

The rearrangement links TRBV5-1 to TRBJ1-1; tentatively, D is TRBD1 (5 bases). V was pared by 0 bases and J by 3 bases, with 12 bases between. Germline V lookup: CDR1 SGHRS, CDR2 YFSETQ. This CDR3 has 15 amino acids. The CDR3 reads CASSLAGPPDTEAFF. The CDR3 DNA follows: TGCGCCAGCAGCTTGGCGGGGCCGCCGGACACTGAAGCTTTCTTT.

The chain is built from TRBV28 and TRBJ2-5; D uncertain. V lost 7 bases to trimming and J lost 1 base, with 10 bases between them. CDR3 size: 13 residues. Germline V lookup: CDR1 MDHEN, CDR2 SYDVKM. The chain's CDR3 is CASMVRPQETQYF. The CDR3 bases are TGTGCCAGCATGGTGCGACCCCAAGAGACCCAGTACTTC.

This clonotype has just a few counts. The rearrangement joins TRBV4-1 to TRBJ2-7; D not certain. Deletions cut 1 base from V and 0 bases from J, with 10 bases between. This CDR3 comprises 15 residues. The germline V gene encodes CDR1 MGHRA and CDR2 YSYEKL. CDR3 amino acids: CASSQGIAPSYEQYF. CDR3 nucleotides: TGCGCCAGCAGCCAAGGGATAGCTCCCTCCTACGAGCAGTACTTC.

A few counts support this clonotype. The rearrangement uses TRBV20-1 and TRBJ2-5; D could derive from TRBD1 or TRBD2 (5 bases each). Germline V gives CDR1 DFQATT, CDR2 SNEGSKA (reference sequence). The CDR3 has 12 residues. Trimming removed 6 bases from V and 5 bases from J, with 13 bases in between. The DNA for the CDR3 is TGCAGTGCCAAGAGGGGCTCGGAGACCCAGTACTTC. As protein: CSAKRGSETQYF.

The V call is TRBV5-1, the J call TRBJ2-5; D not resolved. Germline V gene data show CDR1 as SGHRS and CDR2 as YFSETQ. The CDR3 totals 16 residues. V was pared by 0 bases and J by 3 bases, with 15 bases between. CDR3 nucleotides: TGCGCCAGCAGCTTGGGCCCCAAGGCTCAGAAAGAGACCCAGTACTTC. Protein: CASSLGPKAQKETQYF.

This clonotype was seen a few times. The chain links TRBV6-1 to TRBJ1-2, with 8 bases aligning to TRBD1. With V trimmed by 6 bases and J by 9 bases, 9 bases remained unmatched. CDR3 length equals 13 residues. In germline, CDR1 is MNHNS, CDR2 SASEGT. CDR3 nucleotide sequence: TGTGCCAGCAGGACCCAGGGGGCGATCAGCTACACCTTC. Amino acids: CASRTQGAISYTF.

Only one count was recorded for this clonotype. The gene calls are TRBV19 and TRBJ2-4; 8 bases agree with TRBD2. The CDR3 is made up of 16 amino acids. V shed 3 bases, J shed 2 bases, and the junction held 6 bases outside the gene matches. Germline V CDR1 and CDR2: LNHDA, SQIVND (reference sequence). The CDR3 reads CASSMSGSGTKNIQYF. In DNA, the CDR3 is TGTGCCAGTAGTATGAGCGGGAGTGGGACCAAAAACATTCAGTACTTC.

The V call is TRBV29-1, the J call TRBJ2-2; 9 bases match TRBD2. V was clipped by 6 bases and J by 3 bases; unmatched bases: 5. This CDR3 spans 14 amino acids. The germline V gene has CDR1 SQVTM and CDR2 ANQGSEA. CDR3 nucleotide sequence: TGCAGCGTGTCTAGCGGGATGGACACCGGGGAGCTGTTTTTT. Its translation is CSVSSGMDTGELFF.

The CDR3 region is CSAELGSKVNNEQFF. Here the CDR3 DNA reads TGCAGTGCGGAGCTAGGGAGTAAAGTAAACAATGAGCAGTTCTTC. The V call is TRBV20-1, the J call TRBJ2-1; the D gene is possibly TRBD2 (5 bases). The V end lost 6 bases, the J end lost 5 bases, and 20 bases lay between the germline ends. Per germline, CDR1 DFQATT and CDR2 SNEGSKA (reference sequence). This CDR3 contains 15 residues.

This sequence joins TRBV5-1 and TRBJ2-1, with a possible D match to TRBD2 (5 bases). V lost 4 bases and J lost 9, with 20 bases in between. Germline V gene sequence: CDR1 SGHRS, CDR2 YFSETQ. The CDR3 is 15 amino acids. The chain's CDR3 is CASSPSPHDGGEQFF. The CDR3 DNA reads as TGCGCCAGCAGCCCATCCCCTCACGACGGAGGTGAGCAGTTCTTC.

The V call is TRBV5-1, the J call TRBJ2-5, with TRBD2 matching 10 bases. V was pared by 0 bases and J by 2 bases, with 4 bases of the junction left unmatched. The CDR3 spans 16 residues. CDR1 and CDR2 from the germline V gene are SGHRS and YFSETQ. The CDR3 sequence is CASSLELAGSQETQYF. Written as DNA, the CDR3 is TGCGCCAGCAGCTTGGAACTAGCGGGGTCTCAAGAGACCCAGTACTTC.

The V gene is TRBV12-3 or TRBV12-4, the J gene TRBJ2-7; 8 nucleotides agree with TRBD2. Losses at the gene ends were 4 bases for V and 3 bases for J; bases not matched to a gene: 5. The CDR3 extends over 14 amino acids. CDR3 nucleotides: TGTGCCAGCAGTTCAGTAGCGGGAAACTACGAGCAGTACTTC. Its protein product is CASSSVAGNYEQYF.

The rearrangement links TRBV20-1 to TRBJ1-5; no firm D call. CDR1 is DFQATT and CDR2 is SNEGSKA in the germline V gene (reference sequence). The CDR3 is made up of 12 amino acids. V was cut by 3 bases and J by 5 bases, with 8 bases left in between. This CDR3 is CSARDGDQPQHF. The CDR3 DNA follows: TGCAGTGCTAGGGACGGAGATCAGCCCCAGCATTTT.

This sequence joins TRBV28 and TRBJ2-7; D uncertain. V lost 3 bases and J 3 bases, leaving 6 bases between the germline ends. The CDR3 is 12 amino acids. Germline CDR1 MDHEN, CDR2 SYDVKM. For the CDR3, the DNA is TGTGCCAGCAGTTTCGTCCGCTACGAGCAGTACTTC. This codes for CASSFVRYEQYF.

The chain joins TRBV5-1 to TRBJ2-1; D possibly corresponds to TRBD2 (5 bases). Trimming took off 0 bases at V and 7 bases at J, with 14 bases between the two ends. The CDR3 totals 15 residues. Germline V gene data show CDR1 as SGHRS and CDR2 as YFSETQ. This CDR3 is CASSLGPQPGNEQFF. For the CDR3, the DNA is TGCGCCAGCAGCTTGGGACCCCAACCGGGGAATGAGCAGTTCTTC.

This clonotype appeared a few times. The chain carries TRBV6-5 and TRBJ1-1; D uncertain. The CDR3 contains 16 residues. V lost 2 bases and J 4 bases, leaving 17 bases between the germline ends. In germline, CDR1 is MNHEY, CDR2 SVGAGI. CDR3 DNA sequence: TGTGCCAGCAGTTACCCCCTAGGAGTGAGAGGCACTGAAGCTTTCTTT. Translation: CASSYPLGVRGTEAFF.

A few counts support this clonotype. The chain uses TRBV18 and TRBJ1-1; possible D gene TRBD1, 6 bases. The CDR3 length is 15 residues. The V gene lost 1 base and the J gene lost 4 bases, with 13 bases spanning the gap. Germline CDR1 and CDR2: KGHSH and LQKENI. The CDR3 protein is CASSPQWGLATEAFF. The CDR3 DNA is TGTGCCAGCTCACCACAGTGGGGGCTCGCCACTGAAGCTTTCTTT.

This clonotype was counted many times. CDR3 in DNA: TGTGCCAGCAGCCAAGACACCAATGAGCAGTTCTTC. Its translation is CASSQDTNEQFF. The rearrangement uses TRBV4-2 and TRBJ2-1; D is uncertain. Germline CDR1 LGHNA, CDR2 YNFKEQ. The CDR3 is 12 residues long. Between the trimmed V and J ends, which lost 0 bases and 6 bases, there was a span of 3 bases.

The chain combines TRBV7-2 with TRBJ2-7, with D uncertain. The CDR3 extends over 15 amino acids. Looked up from germline, CDR1 is SGHTA and CDR2 is FQGNSA. Trimming stripped 7 bases from V and 2 bases from J, with 18 bases between. CDR3 loop: CASTISGQDPYEQYF. CDR3 DNA: TGTGCCAGCACCATAAGTGGGCAGGATCCCTACGAGCAGTACTTC. Supplemented by reference TRBV7-2 and TRBJ2-7, the full variable domain reads GAGVSQSPSNKVTEKGKDVELRCDPISGHTALYWYRQSLGQGLEFLIYFQGNSAPDKSGLPSDRFSAERTGGSVSTLTIQRTQQEDSAVYLCASTISGQDPYEQYFGPGTRLTVT.

This chain uses TRBV5-1 with TRBJ2-3; 13 positions match TRBD2. CDR1 and CDR2 from the germline V gene are SGHRS and YFSETQ. Trimming removed 4 bases from V and 1 base from J; junction bases left unmatched: 15. The CDR3 runs to 20 residues. In DNA form, the CDR3 reads TGCGCCAGCAGCACGAAACTTAAGGGACTAGCGGGATTCGGCACAGATACGCAGTATTTT. It encodes CASSTKLKGLAGFGTDTQYF.

This clonotype showed up just a few times. J is TRBJ2-1 and V is TRBV5-1; D not certain. CDR1 is SGHRS and CDR2 is YFSETQ in the germline V gene. The ends were cut back, 4 bases at V and 0 bases at J, with 23 bases in the middle. The CDR3 extends over 19 amino acids. CDR3: CASSHIGSGWTRSYNEQFF. CDR3 coding DNA: TGCGCCAGCAGCCACATTGGTTCGGGCTGGACGCGCTCCTACAATGAGCAGTTCTTC.

In this sample, this clonotype turned up many times. The chain links TRBV15 to TRBJ2-1; D possibly matches TRBD1 or TRBD2 (5 bases each). V lost 3 bases, J lost 3 bases, and 12 bases lay in between. CDR1 and CDR2 from the germline V gene are LNHNV and YYDKDF (reference sequence). CDR3 length equals 15 residues. This CDR3 is CATSRPRGYYNEQFF. CDR3 nucleotides: TGTGCCACCAGCAGGCCGAGGGGATACTACAATGAGCAGTTCTTC.

Comments on this clonotype: Germline is not matched at one junction end, which may reflect a read error. The V gene is TRBV5-1, the J gene TRBJ1-5; tentatively, D is TRBD1 (6 bases). This CDR3 is 16 amino acids long. CDR1 and CDR2 from the germline V gene are SGHRS and YFSETQ. This chain's CDR3 is CASSPGTRGRNQPQHF. The CDR3 region has the DNA TGCGCCAGCAGCCCAGGGACACGGGGCCGAAATCAGCCCCAGCATTTC.

The gene calls are TRBV29-1 and TRBJ2-5; 8 nucleotides align to TRBD2. The V segment lost 2 bases and the J segment 5 bases; nucleotides outside the gene matches: 7. This CDR3 contains 14 residues. CDR1 and CDR2 (germline): SQVTM, ANQGSEA. The CDR3 DNA sequence: TGCAGCGTTGAAACAGCGGGAGTTGGGGAGACCCAGTACTTC. Encoded protein: CSVETAGVGETQYF. The full variable domain, in which reference TRBV29-1 and TRBJ2-5 provide the parts outside the CDR3, is SAVISQKPSRDICQRGTSLTIQCQVDSQVTMMFWYRQQPGQSLTLIATANQGSEATYESGFVIDKFPISRPNLTFSTLTVSNMSPEDSSIYLCSVETAGVGETQYFGPGTRLLVL.

The gene calls are TRBV5-1 and TRBJ1-1; D unresolved. The CDR3 extends over 14 amino acids. Germline V gives CDR1 SGHRS, CDR2 YFSETQ. V gave up 4 bases and J gave up 2 bases, with 12 bases separating them. CDR3 DNA sequence: TGCGCCAGCAGCCCAGTGGGTCCCAACACTGAAGCTTTCTTT. Amino acid sequence: CASSPVGPNTEAFF.

The V gene is TRBV20-1, the J gene TRBJ1-5, with D possibly matching TRBD1 (5 bases). In germline, CDR1 is DFQATT, CDR2 SNEGSKA (reference sequence). Trimming took off 7 bases at V and 0 bases at J, with 10 bases between the two ends. The CDR3 is 13 residues long. CDR3 loop: CSGRDYSNQPQHF. CDR3 coding DNA: TGCAGTGGTAGGGACTATAGCAATCAGCCCCAGCATTTT.

This clonotype was observed a few times. V usage is TRBV12-3 or TRBV12-4 and J usage is TRBJ2-3, with D possibly being TRBD1 (6 bases). Trimming cost V 10 bases and J 1 base, with 15 bases left between them. This CDR3 has 14 amino acids. CDR3 nucleotides: TGTGCCACCCTGACAGGTTCCCGCACAGATACGCAGTATTTT. This encodes CATLTGSRTDTQYF.